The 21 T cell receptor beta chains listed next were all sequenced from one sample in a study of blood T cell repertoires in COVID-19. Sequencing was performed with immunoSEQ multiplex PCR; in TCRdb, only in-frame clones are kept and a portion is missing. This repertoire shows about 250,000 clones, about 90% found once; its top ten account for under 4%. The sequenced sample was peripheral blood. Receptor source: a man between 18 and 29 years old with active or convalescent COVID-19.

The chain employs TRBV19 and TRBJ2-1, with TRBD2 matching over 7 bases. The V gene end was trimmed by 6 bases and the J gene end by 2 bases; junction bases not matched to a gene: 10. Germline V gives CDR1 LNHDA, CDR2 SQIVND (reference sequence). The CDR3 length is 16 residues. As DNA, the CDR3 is TGTGCCAGTAGCCTGACTAGCCGAATAACCTACAATGAGCAGTTCTTC. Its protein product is CASSLTSRITYNEQFF.

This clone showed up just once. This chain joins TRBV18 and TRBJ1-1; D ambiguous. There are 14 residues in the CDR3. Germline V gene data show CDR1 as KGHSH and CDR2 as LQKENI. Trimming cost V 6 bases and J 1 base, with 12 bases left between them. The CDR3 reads CASSTDSANTEAFF. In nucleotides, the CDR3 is TGTGCCAGCTCCACGGACTCAGCGAACACTGAAGCTTTCTTT. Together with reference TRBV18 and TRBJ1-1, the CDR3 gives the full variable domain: NAGVMQNPRHLVRRRGQEARLRCSPMKGHSHVYWYRQLPEEGLKFMVYLQKENIIDESGMPKERFSAEFPKEGPSILRIQQVVRGDSAAYFCASSTDSANTEAFFGQGTRLTVV.

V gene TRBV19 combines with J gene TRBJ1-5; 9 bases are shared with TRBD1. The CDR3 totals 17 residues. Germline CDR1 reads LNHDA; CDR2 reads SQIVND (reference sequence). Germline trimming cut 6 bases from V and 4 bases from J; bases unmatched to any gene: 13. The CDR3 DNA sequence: TGTGCCAGTAGGGGGTGGACAGGGGTAGGGAATAATCAGCCCCAGCATTTT. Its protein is CASRGWTGVGNNQPQHF.

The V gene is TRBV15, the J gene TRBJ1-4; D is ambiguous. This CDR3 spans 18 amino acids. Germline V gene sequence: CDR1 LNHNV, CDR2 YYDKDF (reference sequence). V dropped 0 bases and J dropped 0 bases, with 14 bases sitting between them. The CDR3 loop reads CATSREFGILTTNEKLFF. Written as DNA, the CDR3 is TGTGCCACCAGCAGAGAATTCGGGATCCTTACAACTAATGAAAAACTGTTTTTT.

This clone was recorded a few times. The DNA for the CDR3 is TGTGCCAGCAGCCAGGGAGGGAGCGTCTATGGCTACACCTTC. Translation: CASSQGGSVYGYTF. The chain has TRBV16 and TRBJ1-2; D remains unclear. Deletions cut 3 bases from V and 4 bases from J, with 12 bases between. The CDR3 has 14 residues. Per germline, CDR1 KGHSY and CDR2 FQNENV. The full variable domain, completed using reference TRBV16 and TRBJ1-2, is GEEVAQTPKHLVRGEGQKAKLYCAPIKGHSYVFWYQQVLKNEFKFLISFQNENVFDETGMPKERFSAKCLPNSPCSLEIQATKLEDSAVYFCASSQGGSVYGYTFGSGTRLTVV.

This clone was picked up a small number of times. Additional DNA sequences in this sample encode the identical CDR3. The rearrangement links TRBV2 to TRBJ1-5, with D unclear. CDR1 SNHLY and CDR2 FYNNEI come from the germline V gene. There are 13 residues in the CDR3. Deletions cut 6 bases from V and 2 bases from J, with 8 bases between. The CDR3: CASRAEGNQPQHF. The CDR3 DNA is TGTGCCAGCAGAGCCGAGGGCAATCAGCCCCAGCATTTT.

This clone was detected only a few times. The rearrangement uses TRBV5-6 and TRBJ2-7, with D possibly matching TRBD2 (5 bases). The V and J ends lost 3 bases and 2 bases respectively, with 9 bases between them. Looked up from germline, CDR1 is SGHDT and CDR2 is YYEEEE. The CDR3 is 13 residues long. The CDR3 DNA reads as TGTGCCAGCAGCTCTCACGGGACCTACGAGCAGTACTTC. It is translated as CASSSHGTYEQYF.

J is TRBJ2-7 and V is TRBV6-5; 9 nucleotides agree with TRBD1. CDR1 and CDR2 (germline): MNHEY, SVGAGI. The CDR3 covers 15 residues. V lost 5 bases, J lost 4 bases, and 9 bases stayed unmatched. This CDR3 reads CASSPTGTGWYEQYF. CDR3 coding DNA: TGTGCCAGCAGTCCGACCGGGACAGGGTGGTACGAGCAGTACTTC.

Written as DNA, the CDR3 is TGTGCCAGCAGCTTACACCCAGGAACTGAAGCTTTCTTT. Translation gives CASSLHPGTEAFF. V gene TRBV11-3 combines with J gene TRBJ1-1; D remains ambiguous. V was shortened by 2 bases and J by 5 bases, with 9 bases between the two germline ends. The germline V gene has CDR1 SGHNT and CDR2 YENEEA. The CDR3 runs 13 residues. The entire variable domain, with the rest obtained from reference TRBV11-3 and TRBJ1-1, is as follows: EAGVVQSPRYKIIEKKQPVAFWCNPISGHNTLYWYLQNLGQGPELLIRYENEEAVDDSQLPKDRFSAERLKGVDSTLKIQPAELGDSAVYLCASSLHPGTEAFFGQGTRLTVV.

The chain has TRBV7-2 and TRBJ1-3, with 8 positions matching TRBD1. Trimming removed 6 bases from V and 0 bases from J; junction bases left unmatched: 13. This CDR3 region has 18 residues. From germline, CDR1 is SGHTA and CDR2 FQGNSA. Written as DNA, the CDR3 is TGTGCCAGCAGTCAGCAACCCCAGGGGGCTGGCTCTGGAAACACCATATATTTT. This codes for CASSQQPQGAGSGNTIYF.

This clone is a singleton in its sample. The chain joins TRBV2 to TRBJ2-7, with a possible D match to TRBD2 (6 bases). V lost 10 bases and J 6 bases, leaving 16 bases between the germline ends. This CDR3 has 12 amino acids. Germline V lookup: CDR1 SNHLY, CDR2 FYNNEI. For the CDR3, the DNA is TGTGCCACCTCCGGTGGGGGGACCGAGCAGTACTTC. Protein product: CATSGGGTEQYF.

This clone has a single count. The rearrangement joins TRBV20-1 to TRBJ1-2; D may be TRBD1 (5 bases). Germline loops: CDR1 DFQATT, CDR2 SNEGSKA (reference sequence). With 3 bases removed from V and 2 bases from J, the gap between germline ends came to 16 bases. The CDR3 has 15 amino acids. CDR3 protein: CSASAGPNPNYGYTF. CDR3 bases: TGCAGTGCTAGTGCAGGGCCTAACCCGAACTATGGCTACACCTTC.

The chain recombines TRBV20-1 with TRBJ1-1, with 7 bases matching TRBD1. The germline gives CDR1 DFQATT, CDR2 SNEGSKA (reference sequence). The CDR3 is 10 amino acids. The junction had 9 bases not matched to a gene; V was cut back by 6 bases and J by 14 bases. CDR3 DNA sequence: TGCAGTGCCTGGGACAGCCAAACATTCTTT. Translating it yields CSAWDSQTFF.

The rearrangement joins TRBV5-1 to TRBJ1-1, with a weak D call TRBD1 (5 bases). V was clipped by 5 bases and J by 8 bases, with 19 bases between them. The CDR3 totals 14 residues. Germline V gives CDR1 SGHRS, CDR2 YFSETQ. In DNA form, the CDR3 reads TGCGCCAGCAGGGGAGGGGCGGGGGATTACGAAGCTTTCTTT. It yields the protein CASRGGAGDYEAFF.

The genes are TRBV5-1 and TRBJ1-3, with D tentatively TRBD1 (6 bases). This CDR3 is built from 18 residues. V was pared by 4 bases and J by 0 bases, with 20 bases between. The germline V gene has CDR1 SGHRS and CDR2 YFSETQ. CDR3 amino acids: CASSPLTGTHDSGNTIYF. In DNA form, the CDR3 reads TGCGCCAGCAGCCCCCTAACAGGGACCCACGACTCTGGAAACACCATATATTTT.

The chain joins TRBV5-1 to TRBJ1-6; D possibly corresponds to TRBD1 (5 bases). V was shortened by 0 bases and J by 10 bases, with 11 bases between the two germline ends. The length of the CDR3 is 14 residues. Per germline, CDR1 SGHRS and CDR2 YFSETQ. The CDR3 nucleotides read TGCGCCAGCAGCTTGGAGGACAATGGATCACCCCTCCACTTT. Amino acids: CASSLEDNGSPLHF.

The DNA for the CDR3 is TGTGCCAGCAGCCTATCGACAGCGTCCAATGAGCAGTTCTTC. Its protein is CASSLSTASNEQFF. V and J are TRBV7-2 and TRBJ2-1; D may be TRBD1 (5 bases). The length of the CDR3 is 14 residues. Germline V lookup: CDR1 SGHTA, CDR2 FQGNSA. Between the trimmed V and J ends, which lost 5 bases and 6 bases, there was a span of 14 bases.

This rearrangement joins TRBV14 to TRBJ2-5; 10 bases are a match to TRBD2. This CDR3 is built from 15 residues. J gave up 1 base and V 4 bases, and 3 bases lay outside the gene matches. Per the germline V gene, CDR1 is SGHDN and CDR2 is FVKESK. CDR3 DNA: TGTGCCAGCAGCCGGCCTAGCGGGGGCCAAGAGACCCAGTACTTC. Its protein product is CASSRPSGGQETQYF.

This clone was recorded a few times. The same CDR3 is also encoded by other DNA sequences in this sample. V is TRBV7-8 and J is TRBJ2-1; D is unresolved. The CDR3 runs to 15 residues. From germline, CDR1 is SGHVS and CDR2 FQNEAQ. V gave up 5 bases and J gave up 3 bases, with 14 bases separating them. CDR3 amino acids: CASSPTTSGYNEQFF. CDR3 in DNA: TGTGCCAGCAGCCCTACTACCTCGGGCTACAATGAGCAGTTCTTC.

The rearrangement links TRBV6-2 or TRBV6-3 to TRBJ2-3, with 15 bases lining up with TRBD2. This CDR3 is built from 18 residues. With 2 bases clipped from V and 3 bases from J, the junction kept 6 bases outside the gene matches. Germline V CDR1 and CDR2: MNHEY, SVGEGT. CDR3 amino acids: CASSYLGLAGGSTDTQYF. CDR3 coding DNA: TGTGCCAGCAGTTACCTCGGACTAGCGGGGGGGAGTACAGATACGCAGTATTTT.

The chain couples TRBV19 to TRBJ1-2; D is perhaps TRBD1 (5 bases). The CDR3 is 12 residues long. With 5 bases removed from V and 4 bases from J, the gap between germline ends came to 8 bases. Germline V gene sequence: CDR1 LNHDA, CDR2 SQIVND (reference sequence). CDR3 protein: CASSADSYGYTF. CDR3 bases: TGTGCCAGTAGTGCTGACAGCTATGGCTACACCTTC.